This T cell receptor beta chain was documented in a study of OX40 agonist ivuxolimab in advanced cancers. For this clone: What it binds is unknown.

The length of the CDR3 is 19 residues. The data were produced by immunoSEQ multiplex PCR, yet TCRdb's version contains in-frame clones alone and is incomplete. The table lists about 62,000 clones, around 92% of them singletons. Study results and caveats: Clonal expansion among partial responders at 0.1-3.0 mg/kg ranked near the lowest. No antigen was identified for the clonally expanded peripheral T cells. Circulating CD4+ and CD8+ T cells showed clonal expansion by week 6 at 0.1 to 3.0 mg/kg.

This clonotype was sampled from an adult with an advanced solid tumor such as melanoma, head and neck, liver or kidney cancer. The sequenced sample was CD4+ or CD8+ T cells sorted from blood, obtained in a trial of the OX40 agonist ivuxolimab. V and J are TRBV21-1 and TRBJ1-1; the listed D gene, TRBD1, was not tested against the DNA. TRBV21-1 constitutes a pseudogene. CDR3 nucleotides: TGTGCCAGCAGCAAGAGAACGCGGGACAGGGGGCGAGTTGTTACTGAAGCTTTCTTT. Amino acid sequence: CASSKRTRDRGRVVTEAFF.